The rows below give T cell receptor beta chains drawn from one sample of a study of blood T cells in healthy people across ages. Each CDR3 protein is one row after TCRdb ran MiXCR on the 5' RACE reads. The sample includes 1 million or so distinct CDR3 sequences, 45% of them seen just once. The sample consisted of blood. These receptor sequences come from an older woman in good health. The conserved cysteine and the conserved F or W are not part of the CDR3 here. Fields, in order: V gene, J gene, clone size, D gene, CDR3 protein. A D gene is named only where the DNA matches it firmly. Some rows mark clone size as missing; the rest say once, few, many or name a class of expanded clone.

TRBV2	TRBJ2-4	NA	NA	ASSHAKNIQY
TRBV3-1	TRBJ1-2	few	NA	ASSQVGGRTRDGHT
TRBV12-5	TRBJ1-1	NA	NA	ASSSHPTGYRDTEAF
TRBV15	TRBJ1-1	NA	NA	ATSRDLVPGDTEAF
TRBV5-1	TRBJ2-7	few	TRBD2	ASSFGLAGGPTEEQY
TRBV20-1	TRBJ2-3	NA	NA	SARDVGAWAFLDTQY
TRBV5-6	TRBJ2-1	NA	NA	ASSTLPNEQF
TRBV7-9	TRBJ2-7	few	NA	ASSLDEGLGPYEQY
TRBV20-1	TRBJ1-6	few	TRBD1	SARAATGLPNSPLH
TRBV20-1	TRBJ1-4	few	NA	SASPALAGHEKLF
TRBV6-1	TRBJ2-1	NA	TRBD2	ASKLAGTYNEQF
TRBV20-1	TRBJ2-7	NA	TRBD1	SATDRVLSYEQY
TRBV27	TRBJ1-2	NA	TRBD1	ASSLRDRGPDGYT
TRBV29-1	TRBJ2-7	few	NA	SVRRGFGGYEQY
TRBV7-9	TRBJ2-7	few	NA	ASSSREDSYEQY
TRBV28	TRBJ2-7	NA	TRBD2	ASSLNLAGVYEQY
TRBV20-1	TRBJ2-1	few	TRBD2	SARAGTKGYEQF
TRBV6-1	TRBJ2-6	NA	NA	ASSEGYSGANVLT
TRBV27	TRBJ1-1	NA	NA	ASSSLPGYTEAF
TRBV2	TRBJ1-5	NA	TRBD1	ASVGTAHGQPQH
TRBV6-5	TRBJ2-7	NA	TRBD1	ASSSRDRTNYEQY
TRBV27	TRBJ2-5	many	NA	ASSLRQGGETQY
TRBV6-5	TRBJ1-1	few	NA	ASSSTTGFNTEAF
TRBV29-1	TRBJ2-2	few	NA	SVLGHSRDGGELF
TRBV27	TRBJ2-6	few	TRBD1	ASSPGQGVGANVLT
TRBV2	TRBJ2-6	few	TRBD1	ASSRIRGQGANVLT
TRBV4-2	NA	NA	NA	ASSQAPRGGTKNIQY
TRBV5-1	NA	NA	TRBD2	ASSPSGAPSGASYNEQY
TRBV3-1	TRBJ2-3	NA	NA	ASSQGEAPLTDTQY
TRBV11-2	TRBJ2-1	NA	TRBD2	ASSSRAGWSYNEQF
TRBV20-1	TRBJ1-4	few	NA	SAKPGSTNEKLF
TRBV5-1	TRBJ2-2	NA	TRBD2	ASSELRESTGELF
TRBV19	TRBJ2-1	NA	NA	ASISRTYNEQF
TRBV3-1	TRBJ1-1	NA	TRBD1	ASSQEDRDDTEAF
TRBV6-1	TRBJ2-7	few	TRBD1	ASSDGTGPYEQY
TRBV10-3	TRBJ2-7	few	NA	AITDGGFEQY
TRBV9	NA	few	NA	ASSESSGGRHEQY
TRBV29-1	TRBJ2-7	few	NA	SVDTLVSEQY
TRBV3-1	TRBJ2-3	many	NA	ASSQGGRFRGNTDTQY